Listed here is a single T cell receptor beta chain. This record belongs to a study of blood T cell repertoires in COVID-19. Study information: Both acute and convalescent COVID-19 samples were obtained from the United States, Italy and Spain. PBMCs, B-cell-depleted T cells, or T cells provided the cDNA or gDNA that made up the material.

In the authors' workflow: Scientists estimated how many nucleated cells there were by amplifying reference gene primers. TCRdb keeps only in-frame clones here, not all; method: immunoSEQ multiplex PCR. The D gene and trimming were derived from the DNA, and the V and J assignments and clone size from that table. The data show approximately 130,000 clones, 88% seen once. Germline V gene lookup returns CDR1 SEHNR and CDR2 FQNEAQ (reference sequence). Germline trimming cut 6 bases from V and 9 bases from J; bases unmatched to any gene: 13. CDR3 length equals 16 residues. The sequence was obtained from a human donor in a cohort sampled during active COVID-19. Sequenced: peripheral blood. V gene TRBV7-9 combines with J gene TRBJ2-1; 11 bases match TRBD2. This CDR3 reads CASRGDISGRAFEQFF. The CDR3 DNA reads as TGTGCCAGCAGGGGAGATATTAGCGGGAGGGCCTTTGAGCAGTTCTTC.